The following is a T cell receptor (beta chain) sequence with its context. These data come from a study of blood T cell repertoires in COVID-19. The CDR3 contains 14 residues. The ends were cut back, 3 bases at V and 7 bases at J, with 11 bases in the middle. Germline values: CDR1 SGHRS, CDR2 YFSETQ. The table came from immunoSEQ multiplex PCR; TCRdb's copy has only in-frame clones and leaves some out. The repertoire holds about 180,000 clones, with around 76% as singletons. Sequencing was carried out using peripheral blood. This TCR was recovered from a woman between 70 and 85 years old with acute or convalescent COVID-19. The rearrangement uses TRBV5-1 and TRBJ1-6; no definite D call. DNA of the CDR3: TGCGCCAGCAGCTCGAGTCCCGTGAATTCACCCCTCCACTTT. Its protein product is CASSSSPVNSPLHF.